Here is one T cell receptor (beta chain) with its context. Germline V lookup: CDR1 DFQATT, CDR2 SNEGSKA (reference sequence). Trimming took off 6 bases at V and 5 bases at J, with 17 bases between the two ends. CDR3 length equals 15 residues. This sample is part of a study of T cells in Graves' hyperthyroidism and ophthalmopathy. There were TCR beta CDR3 regions amplified from RNA transcripts. Researchers ran a first-round RT-PCR on the TCR CDR3 using the HTBI primer set. MiXCR, applied by TCRdb to the multiplex PCR reads, yields one record per CDR3 protein. The data contain 700,000 or so distinct CDR3 sequences, about 14% of them singletons.

This TCR was recovered from a woman aged 50 to 60 with Graves' ophthalmopathy. Sequenced sample: blood. The chain uses TRBV20-1 and TRBJ1-6; no definite D call. CDR3 sequence (DNA): TGCAGTGCAAGACTTGGCGCGGGTGATAATTCACCCCTCCACTTT. Amino acids: CSARLGAGDNSPLHF.